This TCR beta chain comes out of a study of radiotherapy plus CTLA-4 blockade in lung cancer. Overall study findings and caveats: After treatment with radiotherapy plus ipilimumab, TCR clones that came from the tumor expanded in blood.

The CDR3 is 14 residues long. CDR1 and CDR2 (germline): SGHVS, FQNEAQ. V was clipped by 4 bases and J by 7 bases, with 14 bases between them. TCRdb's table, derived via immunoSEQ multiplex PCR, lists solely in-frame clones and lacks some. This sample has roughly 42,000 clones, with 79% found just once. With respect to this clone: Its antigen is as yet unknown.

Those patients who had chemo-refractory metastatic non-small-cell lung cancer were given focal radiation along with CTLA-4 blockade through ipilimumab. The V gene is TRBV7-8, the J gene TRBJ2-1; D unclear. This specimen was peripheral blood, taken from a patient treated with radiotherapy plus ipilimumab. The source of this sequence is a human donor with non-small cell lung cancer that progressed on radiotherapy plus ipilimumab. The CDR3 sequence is CASSSLRGLNEQFF. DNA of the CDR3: TGTGCCAGCAGCTCCCTCCGAGGCTTAAATGAGCAGTTCTTC.